A single T cell receptor beta chain is shown here with its context. Its matching antigen is unknown. The data were taken from a study of monozygotic twins with inflammatory bowel disease. General study findings and limits: People with IBD had fewer clonotypes in common with others than healthy twins did, especially with disease activity.

One entry per CDR3 protein, without DNA, is what TCRdb gives after re-calling the 5' RACE reads. This repertoire includes about 93,000 distinct CDR3 sequences. Source material: blood. The origin of this receptor is a human donor with ulcerative colitis or Crohn's disease, or a healthy co-twin of an affected twin (not recorded which).

The CDR3 here is CASSLMFSKGNEQFF. The J gene is TRBJ2-1, the V gene TRBV11-3; TCRdb indicates TRBD1, and absent DNA this call remains unverified. The CDR3 is 15 amino acids. CDR1 and CDR2 from the germline V gene are SGHNT and YENEEA.